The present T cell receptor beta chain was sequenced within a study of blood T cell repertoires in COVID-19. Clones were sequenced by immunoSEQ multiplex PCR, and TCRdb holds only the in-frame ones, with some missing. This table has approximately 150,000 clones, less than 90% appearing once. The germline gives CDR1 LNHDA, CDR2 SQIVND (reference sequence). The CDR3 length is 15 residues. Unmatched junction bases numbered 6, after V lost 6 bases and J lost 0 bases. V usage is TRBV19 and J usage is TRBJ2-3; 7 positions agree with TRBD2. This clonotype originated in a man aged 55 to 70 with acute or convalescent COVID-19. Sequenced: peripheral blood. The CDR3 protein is CASSPGLTSTDTQYF. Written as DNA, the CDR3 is TGTGCCAGTAGCCCGGGACTAACTAGCACAGATACGCAGTATTTT. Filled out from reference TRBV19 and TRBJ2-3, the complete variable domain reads DGGITQSPKYLFRKEGQNVTLSCEQNLNHDAMYWYRQDPGQGLRLIYYSQIVNDFQKGDIAEGYSVSREKKESFPLTVTSAQKNPTAFYLCASSPGLTSTDTQYFGPGTRLTVL.